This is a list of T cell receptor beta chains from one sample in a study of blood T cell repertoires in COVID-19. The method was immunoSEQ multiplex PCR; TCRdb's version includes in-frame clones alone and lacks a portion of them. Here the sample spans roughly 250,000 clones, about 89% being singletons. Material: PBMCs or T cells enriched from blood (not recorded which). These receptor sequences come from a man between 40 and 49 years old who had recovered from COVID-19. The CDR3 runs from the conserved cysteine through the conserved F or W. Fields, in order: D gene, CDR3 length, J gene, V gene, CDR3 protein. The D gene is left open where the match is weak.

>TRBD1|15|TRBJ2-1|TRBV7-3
CASSSRQGRPGGQFF
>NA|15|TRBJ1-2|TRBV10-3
CAISEPYTGPYGYTF
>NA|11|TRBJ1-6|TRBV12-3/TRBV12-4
CASSSDSPLHF
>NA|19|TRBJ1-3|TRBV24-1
CATSDFTGTYYNSGNTIYF
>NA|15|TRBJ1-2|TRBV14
CASSQGPPSSYGYTF
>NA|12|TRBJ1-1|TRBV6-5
CASKGVNTEAFF
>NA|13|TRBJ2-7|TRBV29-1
CSVEVGPTYEQYF
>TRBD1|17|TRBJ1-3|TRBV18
CASSFAGQGESGNTIYF
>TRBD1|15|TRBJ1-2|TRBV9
CASSVEQGGSYGYTF
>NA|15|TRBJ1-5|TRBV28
CASRVIGANNQPQHF
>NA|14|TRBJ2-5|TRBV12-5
CASGLVAQQETQYF
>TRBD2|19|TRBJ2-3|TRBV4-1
CASSQVGTSPLPSTDTQYF
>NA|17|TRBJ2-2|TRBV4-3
CASSQGMAGMNTGELFF
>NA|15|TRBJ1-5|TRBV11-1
CASSLGGGSNQPQHF
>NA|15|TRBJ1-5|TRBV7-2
CASSFGGGGVQPQHF
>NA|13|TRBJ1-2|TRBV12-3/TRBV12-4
CASSPQDNYGYTF
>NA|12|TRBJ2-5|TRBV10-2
CASTTGVETQYF
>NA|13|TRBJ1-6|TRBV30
CAWSADMGSPLHF
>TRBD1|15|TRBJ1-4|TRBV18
CASSREGTGDEKLFF
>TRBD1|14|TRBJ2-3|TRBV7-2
CASSLGQGLDTQYF
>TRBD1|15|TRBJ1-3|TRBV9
CASSPSTGGKNTIYF
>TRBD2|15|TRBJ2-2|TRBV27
CASSFAGVNTGELFF
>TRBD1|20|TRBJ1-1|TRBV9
CASSGSWDRGKGSENTEAFF
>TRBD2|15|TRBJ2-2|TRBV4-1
CASSQGGTRTGELFF
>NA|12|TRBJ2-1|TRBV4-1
CASSQSFPEQFF
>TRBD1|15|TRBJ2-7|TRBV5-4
CASSFDRGIIYEQYF
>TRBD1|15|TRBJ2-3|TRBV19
CASSVAQGARGTQYF
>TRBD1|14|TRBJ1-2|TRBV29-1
CSVEDTQYRGGYTF
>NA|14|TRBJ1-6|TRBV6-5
CASSGQFYNSPLHF
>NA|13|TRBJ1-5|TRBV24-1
CARRPPRNQPQHF
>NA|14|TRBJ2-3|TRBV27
CASSWGLGADTQYF
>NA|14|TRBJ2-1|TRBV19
CASSPAGPYNEQFF
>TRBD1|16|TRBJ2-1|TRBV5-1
CASSLGDRGFYNEQFF
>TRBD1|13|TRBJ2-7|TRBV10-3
CAIKPGQVNEQYF
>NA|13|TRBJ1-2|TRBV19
CASETGVGYGYTF
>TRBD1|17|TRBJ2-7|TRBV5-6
CASSLVGQGASEYEQYF
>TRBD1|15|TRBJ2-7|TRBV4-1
CASSYRTGNTYEQYF
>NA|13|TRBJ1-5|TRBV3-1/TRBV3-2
CASSQDRAQPQHF
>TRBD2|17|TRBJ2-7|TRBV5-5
CASSPRPPGLSSYEQYF
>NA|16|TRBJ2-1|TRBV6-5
CASSYASTLPPNEQFF
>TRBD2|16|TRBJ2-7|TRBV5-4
CASSLGTSGGPYEQYF